The 23 T cell receptor beta chains presented below share a single source sample, sequenced in a study of identical twins. TCRdb called the 5' RACE reads again in MiXCR, with one record for every CDR3 protein. Among more than 200,000 distinct CDR3 sequences listed, about 14% were seen once. The source material was memory (CD45RO+) T cells sorted from blood. Receptor source: a woman under 30 in good health.

This clonotype occurred a few times. The CDR3 protein is CATSRAATNEKLFF. CDR3 nucleotides: TGTGCCACCAGCAGGGCGGCAACTAATGAAAAACTGTTTTTT. This chain joins TRBV15 and TRBJ1-4; D uncertain. Germline V gene data show CDR1 as LNHNV and CDR2 as YYDKDF (reference sequence). V lost 3 bases and J 0 bases, leaving 5 bases between the germline ends. The CDR3 spans 14 residues.

This sequence joins TRBV5-6 and TRBJ1-1, with TRBD1 identical over 10 bases. V shed 4 bases and J 2 bases; nucleotides not matched to a gene: 5. CDR3 size: 15 residues. Germline lookup yields CDR1 SGHDT and CDR2 YYEEEE. The CDR3 nucleotides are TGTGCCAGCAGCGGGGGGGACAGGGGAAACACTGAAGCTTTCTTT. Its translation is CASSGGDRGNTEAFF.

The chain is built from TRBV4-2 and TRBJ2-1; D possibly corresponds to TRBD2 (6 bases). V was shortened by 1 base and J by 7 bases, with 20 bases between the two germline ends. Looked up from germline, CDR1 is LGHNA and CDR2 is YNFKEQ. CDR3 size: 17 residues. In DNA, the CDR3 is TGTGCCAGCAGCCAAGGCGGGGACGGGCCTTGGGGGAATGAGCAGTTCTTC. Its translation is CASSQGGDGPWGNEQFF.

This clonotype was recorded at least ten times. V gene TRBV5-1 combines with J gene TRBJ1-5; D gene unclear. The CDR3 is 13 residues long. Germline CDR1 and CDR2: SGHRS and YFSETQ. Deletions cut 4 bases from V and 5 bases from J, with 10 bases between. CDR3 sequence reads: CASSPTSDQPQHF. The CDR3 DNA reads as TGCGCCAGCAGCCCGACGTCCGATCAGCCCCAGCATTTT.

The table lists this clonotype with a few counts. V gene TRBV7-2 combines with J gene TRBJ2-7, with 13 bases aligning to TRBD2. This CDR3 has 14 amino acids. Germline values: CDR1 SGHTA, CDR2 FQGNSA. The V and J ends lost 6 bases and 6 bases, in that order; junction bases with no gene match: 5. This CDR3 is CASSYRLAGGEQYF. Written as DNA, the CDR3 is TGTGCCAGCAGTTACCGACTAGCGGGAGGCGAGCAGTACTTC. Supplemented by reference TRBV7-2 and TRBJ2-7, the full variable domain reads GAGVSQSPSNKVTEKGKDVELRCDPISGHTALYWYRQSLGQGLEFLIYFQGNSAPDKSGLPSDRFSAERTGGSVSTLTIQRTQQEDSAVYLCASSYRLAGGEQYFGPGTRLTVT.

The chain is built from TRBV5-4 and TRBJ2-7; possibly TRBD2 for D (5 bases). Germline values: CDR1 SGHNT, CDR2 YYREEE (reference sequence). V lost 0 bases and J lost 3, with 19 bases in between. The CDR3 length is 17 residues. As DNA, the CDR3 is TGTGCCAGCAGCTTGGCTGAGCCAGGCGAGGGTTACTACGAGCAGTACTTC. It codes for CASSLAEPGEGYYEQYF.

The rearrangement joins TRBV20-1 to TRBJ2-1; D is tentatively TRBD1 or TRBD2 (5 bases each). CDR1 DFQATT and CDR2 SNEGSKA come from the germline V gene (reference sequence). The length of the CDR3 is 13 residues. Trimming cost V 3 bases and J 8 bases, with 14 bases left between them. This chain's CDR3 is CSASHGGGDEQFF. The CDR3, as DNA: TGCAGTGCTAGTCATGGGGGTGGGGATGAGCAGTTCTTC.

The table lists this clonotype with many counts. Written as DNA, the CDR3 is TGCAGTGCTATTCCGGGGCAAGCGGGCTCCTACAATGAGCAGTTCTTC. It specifies CSAIPGQAGSYNEQFF. J is TRBJ2-1 and V is TRBV20-1; D is perhaps TRBD2 (6 bases). CDR1 and CDR2 (germline): DFQATT, SNEGSKA (reference sequence). The CDR3 is 16 residues long. Trimming stripped 4 bases from V and 0 bases from J, with 16 bases between.

This clonotype turned up a few times. The V call is TRBV7-9, the J call TRBJ1-1, with D tentatively TRBD1 (5 bases). The CDR3 extends over 14 amino acids. Per germline, CDR1 SEHNR and CDR2 FQNEAQ (reference sequence). The V and J ends lost 1 base and 4 bases respectively, with 10 bases between them. The CDR3, as DNA: TGTGCCAGCAGCTTAGAAGCAGGGTTCACTGAAGCTTTCTTT. Its translation is CASSLEAGFTEAFF.

The rearrangement joins TRBV7-9 to TRBJ1-2, with 9 bases matching TRBD1. In germline, CDR1 is SEHNR, CDR2 FQNEAQ (reference sequence). The CDR3 contains 16 residues. V was pared by 3 bases and J by 7 bases, with 12 bases of the junction left unmatched. CDR3 protein: CASSFDGGQGISGYTF. CDR3 nucleotides: TGTGCCAGCAGCTTTGACGGCGGACAGGGGATTTCTGGCTACACCTTC. Looking up the rest from reference TRBV7-9 and TRBJ1-2 gives the full variable domain: DTGVSQNPRHKITKRGQNVTFRCDPISEHNRLYWYRQTLGQGPEFLTYFQNEAQLEKSRLLSDRFSAERPKGSFSTLEIQRTEQGDSAMYLCASSFDGGQGISGYTFGSGTRLTVV.

This clonotype was counted many times. This chain links TRBV6-5 with TRBJ2-3; D is unclear. Trimming removed 0 bases at V and 3 bases at J, with 13 bases between. The germline CDR1 and CDR2 sequences are MNHEY and SVGAGI. The CDR3 has 16 amino acids. CDR3 loop: CASSYSKASQTDTQYF. CDR3 in DNA: TGTGCCAGCAGTTACTCGAAAGCAAGTCAGACAGATACGCAGTATTTT.

There are a few counts of this clonotype. The chain joins TRBV5-1 to TRBJ2-3, with 8 bases that match TRBD1. V gave up 0 bases and J gave up 8 bases; unmatched junction bases: 8. The CDR3 sequence is 15 residues long. Germline assignment: CDR1 SGHRS and CDR2 YFSETQ. CDR3 in DNA: TGCGCCAGCAGCTTGGTTTTGACAGGGGTGGCTACGCAGTATTTT. It is translated as CASSLVLTGVATQYF.

The chain joins TRBV7-7 to TRBJ1-1; 7 nucleotides agree with TRBD1. V dropped 3 bases and J dropped 3; count of bases not matched to a gene: 1. In germline, CDR1 is SSHAT, CDR2 FNYEAQ (reference sequence). This CDR3 region has 13 residues. The CDR3 coding sequence is TGTGCCAGCAGCTTCGACAGGGACACTGAAGCTTTCTTT. Amino acid sequence: CASSFDRDTEAFF.

This clonotype was counted ten times or more. This chain uses TRBV3-1 with TRBJ1-2, with no clear D. V dropped 5 bases and J dropped 1 base, with 14 bases sitting between them. CDR3 length equals 15 residues. The germline CDR1 and CDR2 sequences are LGHDT and YNNKEL (reference sequence). Written as DNA, the CDR3 is TGTGCCAGCAGCGAAGCCGGACGGATTAACTATGGCTACACCTTC. The encoded protein is CASSEAGRINYGYTF.

The CDR3 reads CASSWGAESEQYF. The CDR3 DNA follows: TGTGCCAGCAGCTGGGGGGCGGAGTCCGAGCAGTACTTC. This chain links TRBV5-6 with TRBJ2-7, with D possibly being TRBD1 or TRBD2 (6 bases each). This CDR3 comprises 13 residues. Germline CDR1 is SGHDT and CDR2 is YYEEEE. With 3 bases removed from V and 6 bases from J, the gap between germline ends came to 13 bases.

V usage is TRBV19 and J usage is TRBJ2-1; 8 bases fit TRBD2. The CDR3 runs 15 residues. V dropped 6 bases and J dropped 9; count of bases not matched to a gene: 13. Germline CDR1 LNHDA, CDR2 SQIVND (reference sequence). CDR3: CASSRTSGGKVEQFF. The CDR3 bases are TGTGCCAGTAGCCGAACAAGCGGGGGTAAGGTTGAGCAGTTCTTC.

Only a few counts were recorded for this clonotype. V usage is TRBV6-5 and J usage is TRBJ1-2; possible D gene TRBD1, 5 bases. V lost 6 bases, J lost 3 bases, and 8 bases lay in between. This CDR3 contains 12 residues. Germline CDR1 reads MNHEY; CDR2 reads SVGAGI. The CDR3 DNA reads as TGTGCCAGCAGGGTAGGGGACTATGGCTACACCTTC. It encodes CASRVGDYGYTF.

This clonotype was found many times. The V and J genes are TRBV6-6 and TRBJ1-2; 12 bases are shared with TRBD1. Trimming removed 2 bases from V and 6 bases from J; junction bases left unmatched: 7. In germline, CDR1 is MNHNY, CDR2 SVGAGI (reference sequence). This CDR3 comprises 16 residues. The CDR3 reads CASSYPQGTGGHGYTF. The CDR3 DNA follows: TGTGCCAGCAGTTACCCCCAGGGGACAGGGGGCCATGGCTACACCTTC.

This clonotype was seen many times. The rearrangement joins TRBV12-3 or TRBV12-4 to TRBJ2-5; no firm D call. The CDR3 extends over 12 amino acids. The V end lost 3 bases, the J end lost 4 bases, and 6 bases lay between the germline ends. The CDR3 protein is CASSFTGETQYF. Written as DNA, the CDR3 is TGTGCCAGCAGTTTTACCGGAGAGACCCAGTACTTC.

A few counts support this clonotype. The V gene is TRBV7-2, the J gene TRBJ2-2; D is unclear. The CDR3 extends over 15 amino acids. CDR1 and CDR2 (germline): SGHTA, FQGNSA. V was shortened by 1 base and J by 6 bases, with 12 bases between the two germline ends. The CDR3 spells CASSLVYTLAGELFF. The CDR3 coding sequence is TGTGCCAGCAGCTTAGTCTACACCCTGGCCGGGGAGCTGTTTTTT. Filled out from reference TRBV7-2 and TRBJ2-2, the complete variable domain reads GAGVSQSPSNKVTEKGKDVELRCDPISGHTALYWYRQSLGQGLEFLIYFQGNSAPDKSGLPSDRFSAERTGGSVSTLTIQRTQQEDSAVYLCASSLVYTLAGELFFGEGSRLTVL.

The chain uses TRBV5-1 and TRBJ1-6; D gene uncertain. The CDR3 is 18 amino acids. Per the germline V gene, CDR1 is SGHRS and CDR2 is YFSETQ. The germline V and J ends were trimmed by 0 bases and 9 bases, with 22 bases remaining between them. CDR3 sequence reads: CASSLEGGGRRVGSPLHF. CDR3 sequence (DNA): TGCGCCAGCAGCTTGGAAGGCGGTGGCAGGAGGGTTGGTTCACCCCTCCACTTT. The entire variable domain, with the rest obtained from reference TRBV5-1 and TRBJ1-6, is as follows: KAGVTQTPRYLIKTRGQQVTLSCSPISGHRSVSWYQQTPGQGLQFLFEYFSETQRNKGNFPGRFSGRQFSNSRSEMNVSTLELGDSALYLCASSLEGGGRRVGSPLHFGNGTRLTVT.

The CDR3 nucleotides read TGTGCCAGCAGCTCCTATGGGGACACCGGGGAGCTGTTTTTT. Translating gives CASSSYGDTGELFF. The V call is TRBV7-9, the J call TRBJ2-2; D remains unclear. Trimming stripped 4 bases from V and 3 bases from J, with 9 bases between. This CDR3 is 14 amino acids long. Germline lookup yields CDR1 SEHNR and CDR2 FQNEAQ (reference sequence).

The gene calls are TRBV7-9 and TRBJ1-2; D perhaps matches TRBD1 (6 bases). The CDR3 consists of 13 residues. Germline V CDR1 and CDR2: SEHNR, FQNEAQ (reference sequence). The V end lost 3 bases, the J end lost 7 bases, and 12 bases lay between the germline ends. The CDR3 region is CASSFAGAGGYTF. DNA of the CDR3: TGTGCCAGCAGCTTTGCAGGGGCAGGTGGCTACACCTTC.